Each of the 19 T cell receptor beta chains below was sequenced from the same sample in a study of blood T cell repertoires in COVID-19. TCRdb's table, derived via immunoSEQ multiplex PCR, lists solely in-frame clones and lacks some. The repertoire holds approximately 300,000 clones, with roughly 90% as singletons. The source material was PBMCs or T cells enriched from blood (not recorded which). The receptors shown here come from a woman in her thirties who had been exposed to COVID-19.

The chain recombines TRBV5-1 with TRBJ1-6; a weak D match, TRBD1 (6 bases). Germline CDR1 SGHRS, CDR2 YFSETQ. V lost 3 bases and J 9 bases, leaving 16 bases between the germline ends. This CDR3 is built from 15 residues. Here the CDR3 DNA reads TGCGCCAGCAGCTCGGCGGGAGGGGGGGGTTCACCCCTCCACTTT. It yields the protein CASSSAGGGGSPLHF. The complete variable domain, with remaining parts taken from reference TRBV5-1 and TRBJ1-6, reads KAGVTQTPRYLIKTRGQQVTLSCSPISGHRSVSWYQQTPGQGLQFLFEYFSETQRNKGNFPGRFSGRQFSNSRSEMNVSTLELGDSALYLCASSSAGGGGSPLHFGNGTRLTVT.

The chain uses TRBV5-4 and TRBJ1-2; weak D call: TRBD1 (5 bases). Germline V gene lookup returns CDR1 SGHNT and CDR2 YYREEE (reference sequence). This CDR3 contains 14 residues. V was cut by 3 bases and J by 7 bases, with 16 bases left in between. CDR3 region: CASSSLSSQGGYTF. The CDR3 coding sequence is TGTGCCAGCAGCTCGCTTTCCAGCCAGGGTGGCTACACCTTC.

The chain recombines TRBV6-4 with TRBJ1-6, with TRBD1 matching 7 bases. Germline V gives CDR1 MRHNA, CDR2 SNTAGT. Germline trimming cut 6 bases from V and 9 bases from J; bases unmatched to any gene: 11. The CDR3 sequence is 15 residues long. CDR3 sequence: CASSRFANRGSPLHF. CDR3 in DNA: TGTGCCAGCAGCAGATTCGCTAACAGGGGTTCACCCCTCCACTTT.

The chain has TRBV12-3 or TRBV12-4 and TRBJ1-2; 8 bases map to TRBD1. J gave up 6 bases and V 6 bases, and 3 bases lay outside the gene matches. The CDR3 has 12 amino acids. The CDR3 spells CASRSTGDGYTF. CDR3 DNA sequence: TGTGCCAGCAGGTCGACAGGGGATGGCTACACCTTC.

The rearrangement joins TRBV27 to TRBJ1-3; D might be TRBD1 (6 bases). V was cut by 4 bases and J by 0 bases, with 10 bases left in between. Germline-derived CDR1 and CDR2 are MNHEY and SMNVEV (reference sequence). CDR3 size: 15 residues. The CDR3 reads CASSYKQGSGNTIYF. The CDR3 nucleotides read TGTGCCAGCAGTTACAAACAGGGCTCTGGAAACACCATATATTTT.

The chain uses TRBV10-3 and TRBJ1-1, with TRBD1 identical over 7 bases. The V and J ends lost 10 bases and 3 bases, in that order; junction bases with no gene match: 14. The CDR3 has 15 residues. Looked up from germline, CDR1 is ENHRY and CDR2 is SYGVKD. The CDR3 coding sequence is TGTGCCACCCTACCGACAGGGTTGGAGGACACTGAAGCTTTCTTT. Residues: CATLPTGLEDTEAFF.

V is TRBV29-1 and J is TRBJ1-1; unclear D gene. V lost 1 base, J lost 0 bases, and 9 bases lay in between. Germline CDR1 is SQVTM and CDR2 is ANQGSEA. This CDR3 spans 14 amino acids. In DNA, the CDR3 is TGCAGCGTTGAAGGACTGCGAATGAACACTGAAGCTTTCTTT. Translation: CSVEGLRMNTEAFF.

The chain carries TRBV24-1 and TRBJ2-1; maybe TRBD2 (6 bases). The CDR3 totals 14 residues. Germline-derived CDR1 and CDR2 are KGHDR and SFDVKD. The V gene lost 2 bases and the J gene lost 10 bases, with 14 bases spanning the gap. This CDR3 is CATSDSPGTSEQFF. The CDR3 bases are TGTGCCACCAGTGATTCACCCGGGACTTCGGAGCAGTTCTTC.

The V gene is TRBV28, the J gene TRBJ2-7, with 7 bases that match TRBD1. The CDR3 has 14 residues. The trim removed 4 bases at V and 0 bases at J, leaving 3 bases unmatched. CDR1 MDHEN and CDR2 SYDVKM come from the germline V gene. This chain's CDR3 is CASSSGQSSYEQYF. In nucleotides, the CDR3 is TGTGCCAGCAGTTCGGGACAGAGCTCCTACGAGCAGTACTTC.

This clone has more than one count but fewer than ten. The chain combines TRBV28 with TRBJ1-4, with 8 bases matching TRBD1. The trim removed 5 bases at V and 2 bases at J, leaving 10 bases unmatched. CDR3 size: 17 residues. Germline lookup yields CDR1 MDHEN and CDR2 SYDVKM. The CDR3 sequence is CASSPLAGGRTNEKLFF. The CDR3 DNA reads as TGTGCCAGCAGTCCCCTGGCAGGGGGCAGGACTAATGAAAAACTGTTTTTT.

The V gene is TRBV24-1, the J gene TRBJ2-5, with D possibly being TRBD1 (5 bases). The CDR3 consists of 16 residues. Germline CDR1 KGHDR, CDR2 SFDVKD. V gave up 3 bases and J gave up 2 bases, with 15 bases separating them. The CDR3 coding sequence is TGTGCCACCAGTGATAACGCCAGGGAACCTCAAGAGACCCAGTACTTC. Translating it yields CATSDNAREPQETQYF.

The chain employs TRBV12-3 or TRBV12-4 and TRBJ1-2; no reliable D call. The CDR3 is made up of 13 amino acids. The V end was cut by 0 bases, the J end by 5 bases, with 7 bases between. The CDR3 DNA reads as TGTGCCAGCAGTTTAGCGCGAGGGTATGGCTACACCTTC. Its protein is CASSLARGYGYTF.

The chain employs TRBV5-3 and TRBJ1-3; D is unclear. TRBV5-3 is flagged as an ORF with uncertain function. This CDR3 comprises 12 residues. V was trimmed by 0 bases and J by 7 bases, leaving 5 bases between them. The chain's CDR3 is CARSLEANTIYF. In nucleotides, the CDR3 is TGTGCCAGAAGCTTGGAAGCCAACACCATATATTTT.

This clone was seen a single time. This chain uses TRBV7-2 with TRBJ2-3; D unclear. The CDR3 covers 14 residues. V gave up 5 bases and J gave up 3 bases, with 12 bases separating them. The germline CDR1 and CDR2 sequences are SGHTA and FQGNSA. CDR3 region: CASSQLRSTDTQYF. DNA of the CDR3: TGTGCCAGCAGCCAACTGAGGTCGACAGATACGCAGTATTTT.

The chain joins TRBV7-2 to TRBJ2-5; 7 nucleotides line up with TRBD2. Germline V gene data show CDR1 as SGHTA and CDR2 as FQGNSA. This CDR3 is built from 15 residues. Trimming at V came to 3 bases and at J to 5 bases, leaving 9 bases not matched to a gene. CDR3 nucleotide sequence: TGTGCCAGCAGCTTTACTAGCGATTGGCCCGAGACCCAGTACTTC. Protein product: CASSFTSDWPETQYF. Supplemented by reference TRBV7-2 and TRBJ2-5, the full variable domain reads GAGVSQSPSNKVTEKGKDVELRCDPISGHTALYWYRQSLGQGLEFLIYFQGNSAPDKSGLPSDRFSAERTGGSVSTLTIQRTQQEDSAVYLCASSFTSDWPETQYFGPGTRLLVL.

The gene calls are TRBV7-8 and TRBJ2-3, with TRBD2 matching over 8 bases. The germline V gene encodes CDR1 SGHVS and CDR2 FQNEAQ. V lost 1 base to trimming and J lost 2 bases; unmatched junction nucleotides: 11. There are 18 residues in the CDR3. In nucleotides, the CDR3 is TGTGCCAGCAGCTTAGTGGGACGGGTAGCGGGGATCACAGATACGCAGTATTTT. Translating gives CASSLVGRVAGITDTQYF.

The chain recombines TRBV5-4 with TRBJ2-1; D is ambiguous. V lost 1 base and J 5 bases, leaving 13 bases between the germline ends. The CDR3 length is 15 residues. Germline values: CDR1 SGHNT, CDR2 YYREEE (reference sequence). In nucleotides, the CDR3 is TGTGCCAGCAGCTTGCCTAGAGATAGAAACAATGAGCAGTTCTTC. Protein sequence: CASSLPRDRNNEQFF.

The chain recombines TRBV5-1 with TRBJ1-5; 8 bases line up with TRBD1. Germline CDR1 and CDR2: SGHRS and YFSETQ. V was pared by 4 bases and J by 1 base, with 4 bases of the junction left unmatched. CDR3 size: 15 residues. CDR3 amino acids: CASSPTGASNQPQHF. DNA for the CDR3: TGCGCCAGCAGCCCGACAGGGGCAAGCAATCAGCCCCAGCATTTT.

The rearrangement links TRBV24-1 to TRBJ2-3; TRBD1 matches 9 bases. The CDR3 is made up of 16 amino acids. Looked up from germline, CDR1 is KGHDR and CDR2 is SFDVKD. Trimming cost V 5 bases and J 10 bases; bases outside gene matches: 15. The CDR3 DNA follows: TGTGCCACCAGTGTTCCTCGGACAGGGGATTTGGAGGCGCAGTATTTT. Its translation: CATSVPRTGDLEAQYF.